The 3 T cell receptor beta chains in this list originate from one sample, sequenced in a study of blood T cell repertoires in COVID-19. Generated by immunoSEQ multiplex PCR, the TCRdb table keeps only in-frame clones and is missing some. The table shows about 68,000 clones, with approximately 85% occurring only once. Sequencing was done on a sample of peripheral blood. The receptors shown here come from a middle-aged man with acute or convalescent COVID-19.

This clone was recorded many times. The J gene is TRBJ1-2, the V gene TRBV7-3; TRBD1 aligns across 8 bases. V gave up 5 bases and J gave up 8 bases; unmatched junction bases: 13. This CDR3 comprises 15 residues. Germline assignment: CDR1 SGHTA and CDR2 FQGTGA. CDR3 residues: CASSAQDREIGGYTF. The CDR3 DNA follows: TGTGCCAGCAGCGCTCAGGACAGGGAGATTGGGGGCTACACCTTC.

The chain links TRBV5-1 to TRBJ1-2, with D perhaps TRBD1 (5 bases). The CDR3 extends over 15 amino acids. Trimming cost V 0 bases and J 4 bases, with 13 bases left between them. CDR1 and CDR2 from the germline V gene are SGHRS and YFSETQ. CDR3 region: CASSLGGQNAYGYTF. Written as DNA, the CDR3 is TGCGCCAGCAGCTTGGGGGGCCAAAACGCCTATGGCTACACCTTC.

This chain joins TRBV5-5 and TRBJ2-1; TRBD2 matches 8 bases. J lost 7 bases, V lost 4 bases, and 7 bases had no gene match. This CDR3 region has 14 residues. Germline CDR1 and CDR2: SGHKS and YYEKEE (reference sequence). As DNA, the CDR3 is TGTGCCAGCAGCGCCGGGACTAGAACAAATGAGCAGTTCTTC. The encoded protein is CASSAGTRTNEQFF.